This T cell receptor (beta chain) appears in the sequencing data of a study of T-cell reconstitution after alpha-beta-depleted transplantation in children. TCRbeta library preparation incorporated unique molecular identifiers. TCRdb fed the PCR reads into MiXCR, producing one record per CDR3 protein. The table has approximately 590,000 distinct CDR3 sequences, about 10% seen once. This clonotype was detected many times. After removal of 5 bases from V and 4 bases from J, the junction contained 11 bases not matched to a gene. CDR3 size: 15 residues. Germline V gene data show CDR1 as SGHTA and CDR2 as FQGTGA.

This chain connects TRBV7-3 to TRBJ2-7; 7 bases are shared with TRBD2. This TCR derives from a human donor who donated a stem cell graft to a child with acute myeloid leukemia. Source: PBMCs from the stem cell graft donor, taken from the stem cell graft. This chain's CDR3 is CASSTAASGLYEQYF. The CDR3 nucleotides are TGTGCCAGCAGCACGGCAGCTAGCGGATTATACGAGCAGTACTTC.